This TCR beta chain was obtained from a study of T-cell reconstitution after alpha-beta-depleted transplantation in children. General observations from the study: Several hundred rapidly expanded clones from non-depleted graft cells reportedly supplied alpha-beta T cells about two months post-transplant. Newly generated T cells supplied most T-cell counts and diversity one year post-transplant.

Unique molecular identifiers tagged the TCRbeta library. In TCRdb, the PCR reads were re-called with MiXCR into one record per CDR3 protein. Here the sample spans roughly 180,000 distinct CDR3 sequences, over 8.5% being singletons. This clonotype was detected many times. The antigen is not known. In germline, CDR1 is MNHNS, CDR2 SASEGT. Trimming removed 7 bases at V and 7 bases at J, with 8 bases between. The CDR3 spans 12 residues. This chain uses TRBV6-1 with TRBJ1-6; no clear D. The receptor comes from a boy between 2 and 10 years old with acute myeloid leukemia, due to receive a stem cell transplant. Material: PBMCs, obtained before TCRalphabeta/CD19-depleted stem cell transplant. The DNA of the CDR3 is TGTGCCAGCAACAGTCTAAATTCACCCCTCCACTTT. Translated: CASNSLNSPLHF.